One sample yielded the 26 T cell receptor beta chains listed below, sequenced in a study of B cell selection in AIRE deficiency. Regulatory T cells were sorted as CD4+CD25hiCD127low/negative cells. Measured with immunoSEQ multiplex PCR; TCRdb has only the in-frame clones, and not every one. This sample has 20,000 to 25,000 clones, with approximately 94% found just once. Sequenced sample: Tregs sorted from PBMCs. These receptor sequences come from a human donor with AIRE deficiency.

On this clone: One end of the junction is discordant with germline, which a read error may explain. V gene TRBV6-5 combines with J gene TRBJ2-2; 9 nucleotides agree with TRBD1. Germline V gives CDR1 MNHEY, CDR2 SVGAGI. The CDR3 is made up of 15 amino acids. Written as DNA, the CDR3 is TGTGCCAGTGTTCCGTTGGGACAGGGAGCCGGGGAGCCGTTTTTT. This encodes CASVPLGQGAGEPFF.

The chain carries TRBV11-2 and TRBJ1-1; D unclear. This CDR3 has 13 amino acids. Germline-derived CDR1 and CDR2 are SGHAT and FQNNGV. The V end lost 2 bases, the J end lost 1 base, and 5 bases lay between the germline ends. The DNA of the CDR3 is TGTGCCAGCAGCTTAATGACGAACACTGAAGCTTTCTTT. Translating gives CASSLMTNTEAFF.

The chain carries TRBV11-2 and TRBJ2-7; TRBD2 is a possible D gene (5 bases). V shed 0 bases and J shed 5 bases, with 17 bases lying between them. The CDR3 totals 16 residues. The germline V gene has CDR1 SGHAT and CDR2 FQNNGV. CDR3 sequence: CASSLELGLPAHEQYF. The DNA for the CDR3 is TGTGCCAGCAGCTTAGAACTAGGTCTCCCGGCTCACGAGCAGTACTTC. Looking up the rest from reference TRBV11-2 and TRBJ2-7 gives the full variable domain: EAGVAQSPRYKIIEKRQSVAFWCNPISGHATLYWYQQILGQGPKLLIQFQNNGVVDDSQLPKDRFSAERLKGVDSTLKIQPAKLEDSAVYLCASSLELGLPAHEQYFGPGTRLTVT.

The rearrangement uses TRBV2 and TRBJ2-7; 9 bases fit TRBD1. The CDR3 contains 13 residues. Germline assignment: CDR1 SNHLY and CDR2 FYNNEI. With 6 bases clipped from V and 4 bases from J, the junction kept 4 bases outside the gene matches. The DNA of the CDR3 is TGTGCCAGCAGGGACAGGGGAAAGTACGAGCAGTACTTC. It codes for CASRDRGKYEQYF. The full variable domain, with the rest looked up from reference TRBV2 and TRBJ2-7, is EPEVTQTPSHQVTQMGQEVILRCVPISNHLYFYWYRQILGQKVEFLVSFYNNEISEKSEIFDDQFSVERPDGSNFTLKIRSTKLEDSAMYFCASRDRGKYEQYFGPGTRLTVT.

This clone was recorded only once. This chain uses TRBV5-4 with TRBJ2-7; a possible D gene is TRBD1 (5 bases). The V end lost 0 bases, the J end lost 4 bases, and 17 bases lay between the germline ends. Germline V gene sequence: CDR1 SGHNT, CDR2 YYREEE (reference sequence). This CDR3 has 16 residues. The CDR3 coding sequence is TGTGCCAGCAGCTTGGGGCCGGACAAGAACCTATACGAGCAGTACTTC. Translated, it gives CASSLGPDKNLYEQYF.

The rearrangement joins TRBV6-6 to TRBJ1-2; D gene ambiguous. This CDR3 has 13 residues. Germline V gene lookup returns CDR1 MNHNY and CDR2 SVGAGI (reference sequence). Deletions cut 5 bases from V and 5 bases from J, with 12 bases between. CDR3 DNA sequence: TGTGCCAGCAGTCCAAGCGGGGTTTATGGCTACACCTTC. Translation: CASSPSGVYGYTF.

The chain recombines TRBV30 with TRBJ1-3; D call uncertain. Trimming cost V 3 bases and J 5 bases, with 5 bases left between them. There are 11 residues in the CDR3. Germline V lookup: CDR1 GTSNPN, CDR2 SVGIG (reference sequence). CDR3 sequence: CAWSPRNTIYF. The CDR3 DNA is TGTGCCTGGAGCCCACGAAACACCATATATTTT.

This clone was found once. The chain has TRBV7-2 and TRBJ1-2; D perhaps matches TRBD1 (5 bases). With 1 base removed from V and 5 bases from J, the gap between germline ends came to 8 bases. This CDR3 is 13 amino acids long. Germline V gene lookup returns CDR1 SGHTA and CDR2 FQGNSA. Here the CDR3 reads CASSLGEGYGYTF. DNA of the CDR3: TGTGCCAGCAGCTTAGGGGAGGGGTATGGCTACACCTTC.

The gene calls are TRBV2 and TRBJ1-4; no firm D call. Trimming stripped 8 bases from V and 8 bases from J, with 15 bases between. Germline V gene lookup returns CDR1 SNHLY and CDR2 FYNNEI. The CDR3 totals 13 residues. CDR3 nucleotide sequence: TGTGCCAGCCACGGGGAGGGTTTGGAAAAACTGTTTTTT. Translating gives CASHGEGLEKLFF.

The gene calls are TRBV9 and TRBJ2-3, with D possibly being TRBD2 (5 bases). The V gene lost 5 bases and the J gene lost 4 bases, with 11 bases spanning the gap. The length of the CDR3 is 13 residues. Germline V gene data show CDR1 as SGDLS and CDR2 as YYNGEE. In nucleotides, the CDR3 is TGTGCCAGCAGTCAAGGAGGCGCAGATACGCAGTATTTT. This encodes CASSQGGADTQYF.

The V gene is TRBV30, the J gene TRBJ2-5, with TRBD2 matching over 8 bases. V shed 2 bases, J shed 0 bases, and the junction held 8 bases outside the gene matches. This CDR3 spans 16 amino acids. Germline assignment: CDR1 GTSNPN and CDR2 SVGIG (reference sequence). CDR3 loop: CAWSSFRGGYQETQYF. The CDR3 coding sequence is TGTGCCTGGAGTAGCTTCCGGGGGGGGTACCAAGAGACCCAGTACTTC.

This chain links TRBV6-6 with TRBJ1-3, with D hard to call. The germline V and J ends were trimmed by 3 bases and 4 bases, with 13 bases remaining between them. The CDR3 is 15 amino acids. Germline CDR1 is MNHNY and CDR2 is SVGAGI (reference sequence). The CDR3 DNA is TGTGCCAGCAGTTATCACGACATAACAGGAAACACCATATATTTT. Its translation is CASSYHDITGNTIYF.

The V and J genes are TRBV30 and TRBJ1-2; weak D call: TRBD1 (5 bases). Trimming removed 4 bases from V and 4 bases from J, with 19 bases in between. The CDR3 extends over 15 amino acids. CDR1 is GTSNPN, CDR2 SVGIG, per germline (reference sequence). As DNA, the CDR3 is TGTGCCTGGACCGACTATGGAGGGGCCTCCTATGGCTACACCTTC. Protein product: CAWTDYGGASYGYTF.

CDR3: CASSPDLRGHNEQFF. The CDR3 nucleotides are TGTGCCAGCAGCCCCGATTTGCGGGGGCACAATGAGCAGTTCTTC. This sequence joins TRBV25-1 and TRBJ2-1; the D gene is possibly TRBD2 (7 bases). Germline lookup yields CDR1 MGHDK and CDR2 SYGVNS. V gave up 6 bases and J gave up 5 bases, with 17 bases separating them. This CDR3 spans 15 amino acids.

The rearrangement uses TRBV19 and TRBJ2-3; TRBD2 is a possible D gene (6 bases). Per the germline V gene, CDR1 is LNHDA and CDR2 is SQIVND (reference sequence). The V end lost 3 bases, the J end lost 2 bases, and 12 bases lay between the germline ends. The CDR3 length is 15 residues. CDR3 amino acids: CASSISAGTTDTQYF. The CDR3 region has the DNA TGTGCCAGTAGTATTTCGGCGGGGACCACAGATACGCAGTATTTT.

The chain uses TRBV19 and TRBJ2-7, with 9 bases matching TRBD1. Germline V gene lookup returns CDR1 LNHDA and CDR2 SQIVND (reference sequence). J lost 5 bases, V lost 4 bases, and 9 bases had no gene match. This CDR3 is built from 15 residues. Here the CDR3 reads CASSNSGQGRDEQYF. The CDR3 DNA is TGTGCCAGTAGTAACTCGGGACAGGGACGGGACGAGCAGTACTTC.

The chain couples TRBV2 to TRBJ1-6; D perhaps matches TRBD1 (5 bases). This CDR3 has 14 amino acids. The germline gives CDR1 SNHLY, CDR2 FYNNEI. The germline V and J ends were trimmed by 4 bases and 7 bases, with 11 bases remaining between them. The CDR3 sequence is CASSVGQGNSPLHF. In DNA form, the CDR3 reads TGTGCCAGCAGTGTTGGGCAGGGCAATTCACCCCTCCACTTT.

V usage is TRBV27 and J usage is TRBJ2-1; D might be TRBD2 (6 bases). With 4 bases removed from V and 0 bases from J, the gap between germline ends came to 16 bases. CDR3 length: 17 amino acids. Germline lookup yields CDR1 MNHEY and CDR2 SMNVEV (reference sequence). The CDR3: CASSSGTFRSSYNEQFF. CDR3 bases: TGTGCCAGCAGTTCGGGGACTTTCCGGAGCTCCTACAATGAGCAGTTCTTC.

The chain recombines TRBV7-9 with TRBJ1-1, with D possibly being TRBD1 (5 bases). Trimming removed 4 bases from V and 4 bases from J, with 13 bases in between. Per the germline V gene, CDR1 is SEHNR and CDR2 is FQNEAQ (reference sequence). The CDR3 totals 14 residues. The CDR3 is CASSSPGHATEAFF. In DNA form, the CDR3 reads TGTGCCAGCAGCTCCCCCGGACACGCCACTGAAGCTTTCTTT.

The chain links TRBV11-3 to TRBJ2-7, with 10 bases lining up with TRBD2. V lost 8 bases and J lost 2; bases outside the gene matches: 6. CDR3 length equals 14 residues. Germline V gene lookup returns CDR1 SGHNT and CDR2 YENEEA. In DNA, the CDR3 is TGTGCCAGCGCAAGGACTAGCGGAGCCTACGAGCAGTACTTC. Its protein product is CASARTSGAYEQYF. Looking up the rest from reference TRBV11-3 and TRBJ2-7 gives the full variable domain: EAGVVQSPRYKIIEKKQPVAFWCNPISGHNTLYWYLQNLGQGPELLIRYENEEAVDDSQLPKDRFSAERLKGVDSTLKIQPAELGDSAVYLCASARTSGAYEQYFGPGTRLTVT.

J is TRBJ2-6 and V is TRBV7-9, with TRBD1 matching 7 bases. Germline values: CDR1 SEHNR, CDR2 FQNEAQ (reference sequence). V dropped 3 bases and J dropped 0; count of bases not matched to a gene: 5. This CDR3 has 17 amino acids. CDR3 nucleotides: TGTGCCAGCAGCTTGGGACAGCCTCACTCTGGGGCCAACGTCCTGACTTTC. Its protein product is CASSLGQPHSGANVLTF.

This clone was observed once. This sequence joins TRBV28 and TRBJ2-5, with TRBD2 matching over 14 bases. The trim removed 6 bases at V and 6 bases at J, leaving 15 bases unmatched. The CDR3 totals 18 residues. Germline CDR1 reads MDHEN; CDR2 reads SYDVKM. In DNA form, the CDR3 reads TGTGCCAGCAGATACCGATCCAAGACTAGCGGGAGGGCGCAGACCCAGTACTTC. Translating gives CASRYRSKTSGRAQTQYF.

The chain employs TRBV5-1 and TRBJ2-5; TRBD2 might be the D (5 bases). The CDR3 runs 14 residues. Per germline, CDR1 SGHRS and CDR2 YFSETQ. The ends were cut back, 0 bases at V and 5 bases at J, with 11 bases in the middle. In DNA form, the CDR3 reads TGCGCCAGCAGCTTGGGCGGGCTCTGGGAGACCCAGTACTTC. As protein: CASSLGGLWETQYF.

V and J are TRBV5-6 and TRBJ1-3, with D uncertain. V gave up 1 base and J gave up 4 bases, with 9 bases separating them. CDR1 SGHDT and CDR2 YYEEEE come from the germline V gene. There are 14 residues in the CDR3. The DNA for the CDR3 is TGTGCCAGCAGCTTGAGGATTGCCGGAAACACCATATATTTT. Translation: CASSLRIAGNTIYF.

The chain employs TRBV18 and TRBJ2-6; TRBD1 matches 7 bases. The CDR3 runs to 18 residues. V gave up 3 bases and J gave up 4 bases; unmatched junction bases: 12. The germline V gene encodes CDR1 KGHSH and CDR2 LQKENI. CDR3 region: CASSPKTGSPPGANVLTF. The CDR3 nucleotides are TGTGCCAGCTCACCTAAGACAGGGAGCCCCCCCGGGGCCAACGTCCTGACTTTC.

This clone has a single count. The chain recombines TRBV25-1 with TRBJ1-6, with D perhaps TRBD1 (5 bases). V lost 2 bases, J lost 6 bases, and 11 bases lay in between. Germline loops: CDR1 MGHDK, CDR2 SYGVNS. The CDR3 consists of 15 residues. The CDR3 DNA is TGTGCCAGCAGTGAACCGGGACGGTTTAATTCACCCCTCCACTTT. Translated: CASSEPGRFNSPLHF.